This T cell receptor (beta chain) stems from a study of blood T cells in healthy people across ages. Whole-study results and caveats: Diversity estimates from one million T cells were considered underestimates.

Note on this clonotype: Its antigen is not known.

The germline V and J ends were trimmed by 10 bases and 1 base, with 13 bases remaining between them. This CDR3 is built from 13 residues. A J-beta primer mix and a sample-barcoded 5' primer were used in a second PCR of about 7 to 11 cycles. MiXCR was run by TCRdb on the 5' RACE reads, yielding one entry per CDR3 protein. The sample carries more than 1,000,000 distinct CDR3 sequences, around 27% recorded once. The data were also submitted as part of a second study, on T cells of mothers and their children. This second study notes: A few mothers and their six children, all healthy Caucasians, donated. Evidence of persistent microchimeric T cell clones was absent.

This sequence was found in a girl aged 2-10 years in good health. The rearrangement uses TRBV12-3 or TRBV12-4 and TRBJ1-1; D is uncertain. Material for sequencing was blood. CDR3: CATVQGGNTEAFF. For the CDR3, the DNA is TGTGCCACCGTACAAGGCGGGAACACTGAAGCTTTCTTT.